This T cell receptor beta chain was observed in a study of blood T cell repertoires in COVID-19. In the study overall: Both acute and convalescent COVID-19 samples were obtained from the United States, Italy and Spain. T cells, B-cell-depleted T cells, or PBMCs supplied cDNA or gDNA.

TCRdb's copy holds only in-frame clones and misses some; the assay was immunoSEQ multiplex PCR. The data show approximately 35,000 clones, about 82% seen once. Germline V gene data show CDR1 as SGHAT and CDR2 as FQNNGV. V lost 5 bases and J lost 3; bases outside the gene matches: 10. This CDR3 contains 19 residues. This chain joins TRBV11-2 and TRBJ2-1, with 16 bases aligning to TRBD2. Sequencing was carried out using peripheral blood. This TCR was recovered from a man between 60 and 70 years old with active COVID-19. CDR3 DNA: TGTGCCAGCAGCGGGGGACTAGCGGGAGGGCAAAGTCTCTACAATGAGCAGTTCTTC. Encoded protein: CASSGGLAGGQSLYNEQFF.